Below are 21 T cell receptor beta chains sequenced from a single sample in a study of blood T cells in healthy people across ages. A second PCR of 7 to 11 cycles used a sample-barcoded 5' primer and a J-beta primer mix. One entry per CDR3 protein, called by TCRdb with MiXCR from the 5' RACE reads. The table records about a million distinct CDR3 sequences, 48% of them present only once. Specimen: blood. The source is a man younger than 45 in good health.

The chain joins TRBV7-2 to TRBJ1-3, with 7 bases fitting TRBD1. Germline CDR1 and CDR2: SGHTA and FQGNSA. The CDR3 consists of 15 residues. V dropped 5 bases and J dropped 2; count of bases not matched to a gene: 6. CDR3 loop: CASSLGTAAGNTIYF. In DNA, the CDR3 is TGTGCCAGCAGCCTAGGGACAGCTGCTGGAAACACCATATATTTT.

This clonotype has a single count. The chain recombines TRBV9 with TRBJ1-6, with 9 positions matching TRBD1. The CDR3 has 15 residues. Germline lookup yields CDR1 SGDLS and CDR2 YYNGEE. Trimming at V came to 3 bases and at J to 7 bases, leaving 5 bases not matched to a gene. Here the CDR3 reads CASSGGTGPNSPLHF. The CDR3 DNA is TGTGCCAGCAGCGGGGGGACAGGGCCGAATTCACCCCTCCACTTT.

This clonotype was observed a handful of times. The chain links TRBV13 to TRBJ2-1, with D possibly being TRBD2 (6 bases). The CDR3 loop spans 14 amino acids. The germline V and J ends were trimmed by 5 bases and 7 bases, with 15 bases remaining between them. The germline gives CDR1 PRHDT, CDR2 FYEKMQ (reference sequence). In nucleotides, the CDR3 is TGTGCCAGCAGCACCCTCGACGGGGGAAATGAGCAGTTCTTC. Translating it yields CASSTLDGGNEQFF. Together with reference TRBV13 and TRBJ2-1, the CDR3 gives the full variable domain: AAGVIQSPRHLIKEKRETATLKCYPIPRHDTVYWYQQGPGQDPQFLISFYEKMQSDKGSIPDRFSAQQFSDYHSELNMSSLELGDSALYFCASSTLDGGNEQFFGPGTRLTVL.

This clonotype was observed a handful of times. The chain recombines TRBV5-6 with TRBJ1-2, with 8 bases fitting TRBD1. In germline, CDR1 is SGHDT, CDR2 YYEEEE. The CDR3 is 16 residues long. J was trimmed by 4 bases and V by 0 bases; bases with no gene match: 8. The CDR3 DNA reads TGTGCCAGCAGCTTGGAGGGCAGGGGGCAGGGCTATGGCTACACCTTC. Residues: CASSLEGRGQGYGYTF.

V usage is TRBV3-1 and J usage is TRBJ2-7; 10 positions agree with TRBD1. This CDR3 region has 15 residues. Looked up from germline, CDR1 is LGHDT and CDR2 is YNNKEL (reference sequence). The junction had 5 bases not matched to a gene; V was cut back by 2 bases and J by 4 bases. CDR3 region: CASSQLRDRGYEQYF. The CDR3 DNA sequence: TGTGCCAGCAGCCAACTCCGGGACAGGGGATACGAGCAGTACTTC.

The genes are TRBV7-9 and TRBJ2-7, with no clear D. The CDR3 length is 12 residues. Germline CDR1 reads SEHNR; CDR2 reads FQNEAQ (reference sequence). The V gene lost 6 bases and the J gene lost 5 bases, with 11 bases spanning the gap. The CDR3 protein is CASRDQADEQYF. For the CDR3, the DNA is TGTGCCAGCAGGGACCAGGCCGACGAGCAGTACTTC. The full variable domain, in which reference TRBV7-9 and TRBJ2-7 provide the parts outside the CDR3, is DTGVSQNPRHKITKRGQNVTFRCDPISEHNRLYWYRQTLGQGPEFLTYFQNEAQLEKSRLLSDRFSAERPKGSFSTLEIQRTEQGDSAMYLCASRDQADEQYFGPGTRLTVT.

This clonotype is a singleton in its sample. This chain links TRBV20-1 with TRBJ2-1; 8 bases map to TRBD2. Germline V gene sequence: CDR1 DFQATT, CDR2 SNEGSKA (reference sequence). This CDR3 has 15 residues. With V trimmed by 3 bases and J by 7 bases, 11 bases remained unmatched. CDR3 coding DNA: TGCAGTGCTAGGGCTGGGACTGGCGGGGGGAATGAGCAGTTCTTC. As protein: CSARAGTGGGNEQFF.

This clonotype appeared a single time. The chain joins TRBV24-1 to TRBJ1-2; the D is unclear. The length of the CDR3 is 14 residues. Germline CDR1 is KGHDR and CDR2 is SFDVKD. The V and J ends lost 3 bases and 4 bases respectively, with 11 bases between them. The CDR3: CATSDARTVYGYTF. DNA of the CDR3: TGTGCCACCAGTGATGCCCGGACGGTCTATGGCTACACCTTC.

The CDR3 DNA sequence: TGTGCCAGCAGGGAGGGGGCCGGCCCCTATACGCAGTATTTT. Its translation: CASREGAGPYTQYF. The chain combines TRBV6-1 with TRBJ2-3; possible D gene TRBD1, 7 bases. Trimming took off 6 bases at V and 7 bases at J, with 17 bases between the two ends. The CDR3 contains 14 residues. Germline-derived CDR1 and CDR2 are MNHNS and SASEGT.

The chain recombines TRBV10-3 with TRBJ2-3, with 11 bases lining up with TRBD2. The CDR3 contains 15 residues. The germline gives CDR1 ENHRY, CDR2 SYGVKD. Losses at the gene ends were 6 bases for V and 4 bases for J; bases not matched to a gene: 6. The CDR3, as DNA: TGTGCCATCAGGGCTCTAGCGGGGGGCCCAGATACGCAGTATTTT. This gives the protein CAIRALAGGPDTQYF.

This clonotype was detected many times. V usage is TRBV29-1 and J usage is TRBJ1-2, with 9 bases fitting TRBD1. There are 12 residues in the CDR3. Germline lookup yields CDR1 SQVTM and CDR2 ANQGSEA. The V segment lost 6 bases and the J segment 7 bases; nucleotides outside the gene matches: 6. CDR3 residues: CSVLQGALGYTF. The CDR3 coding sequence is TGCAGCGTCCTACAGGGGGCACTTGGCTACACCTTC.

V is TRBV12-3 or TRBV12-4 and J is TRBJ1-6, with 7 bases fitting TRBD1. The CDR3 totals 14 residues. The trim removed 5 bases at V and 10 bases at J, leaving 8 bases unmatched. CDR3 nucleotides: TGTGCCAGCAGTCGGACAGGAAAGGTCTCACCCCTCCACTTT. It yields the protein CASSRTGKVSPLHF.

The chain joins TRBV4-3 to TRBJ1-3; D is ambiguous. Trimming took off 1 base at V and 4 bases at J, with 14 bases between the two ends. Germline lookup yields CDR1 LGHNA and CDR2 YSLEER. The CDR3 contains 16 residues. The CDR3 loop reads CASSQVGTFKGNTIYF. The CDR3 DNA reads TGCGCCAGCAGCCAAGTGGGAACATTCAAAGGAAACACCATATATTTT.

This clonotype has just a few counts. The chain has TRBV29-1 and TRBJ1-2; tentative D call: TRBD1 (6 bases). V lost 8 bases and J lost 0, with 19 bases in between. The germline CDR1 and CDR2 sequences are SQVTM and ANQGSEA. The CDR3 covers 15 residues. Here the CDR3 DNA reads TGCAGCTTTATTACGGACAGCCAAGCTAACTATGGCTACACCTTC. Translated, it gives CSFITDSQANYGYTF.

The CDR3 sequence: CAWHRQETQYF. CDR3 nucleotides: TGTGCCTGGCACAGGCAAGAGACCCAGTACTTC. The rearrangement uses TRBV30 and TRBJ2-7; D is possibly TRBD1 (5 bases). The DNA end is more similar to TRBJ2-5, so the J call may be wrong. The germline gives CDR1 GTSNPN, CDR2 SVGIG (reference sequence). This CDR3 is built from 11 residues.

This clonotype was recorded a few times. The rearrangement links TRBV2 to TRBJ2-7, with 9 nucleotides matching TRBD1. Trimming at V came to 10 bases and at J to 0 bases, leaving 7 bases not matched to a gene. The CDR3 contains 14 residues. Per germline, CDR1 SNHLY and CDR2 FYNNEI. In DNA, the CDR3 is TGTGCCAACTCCGGGACAGGGCTCTCCTACGAGCAGTACTTC. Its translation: CANSGTGLSYEQYF. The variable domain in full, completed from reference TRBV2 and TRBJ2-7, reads EPEVTQTPSHQVTQMGQEVILRCVPISNHLYFYWYRQILGQKVEFLVSFYNNEISEKSEIFDDQFSVERPDGSNFTLKIRSTKLEDSAMYFCANSGTGLSYEQYFGPGTRLTVT.

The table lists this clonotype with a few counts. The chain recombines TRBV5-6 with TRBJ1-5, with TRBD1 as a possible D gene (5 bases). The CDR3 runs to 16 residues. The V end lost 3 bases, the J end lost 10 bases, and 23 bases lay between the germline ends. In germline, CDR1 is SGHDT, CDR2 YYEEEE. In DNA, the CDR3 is TGTGCCAGCAGCTCCCAGGGACTGAGCCTCATCAGCCCCCAGCATTTT. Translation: CASSSQGLSLISPQHF. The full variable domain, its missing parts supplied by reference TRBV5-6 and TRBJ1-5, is DAGVTQSPTHLIKTRGQQVTLRCSPKSGHDTVSWYQQALGQGPQFIFQYYEEEERQRGNFPDRFSGHQFPNYSSELNVNALLLGDSALYLCASSSQGLSLISPQHFGDGTRLSIL.

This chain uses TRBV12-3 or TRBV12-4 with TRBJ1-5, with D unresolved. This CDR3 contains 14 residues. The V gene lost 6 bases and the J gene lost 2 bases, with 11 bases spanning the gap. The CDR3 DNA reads TGTGCCAGCAGGGGAGGTTTCGGCAATCAGCCCCAGCATTTT. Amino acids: CASRGGFGNQPQHF.

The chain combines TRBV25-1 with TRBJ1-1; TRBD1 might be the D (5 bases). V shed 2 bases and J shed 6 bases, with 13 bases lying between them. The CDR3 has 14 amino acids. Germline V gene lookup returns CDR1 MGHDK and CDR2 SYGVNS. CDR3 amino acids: CASSEQGWGSEAFF. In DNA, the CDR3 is TGTGCCAGCAGTGAACAGGGATGGGGGTCTGAAGCTTTCTTT.

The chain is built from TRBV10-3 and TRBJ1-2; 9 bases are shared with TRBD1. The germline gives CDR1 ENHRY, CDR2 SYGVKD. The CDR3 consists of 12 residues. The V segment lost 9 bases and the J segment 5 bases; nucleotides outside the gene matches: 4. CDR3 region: CAIRTGEYGYTF. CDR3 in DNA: TGTGCCATAAGGACAGGGGAGTATGGCTACACCTTC.

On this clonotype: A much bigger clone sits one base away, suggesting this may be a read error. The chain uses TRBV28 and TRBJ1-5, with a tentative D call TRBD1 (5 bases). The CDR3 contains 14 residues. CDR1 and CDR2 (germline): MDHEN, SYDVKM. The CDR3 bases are TGTGTCAGCAGTTTTTCAGGGAATGGTCAGCCCCAGCATTTT. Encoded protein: CVSSFSGNGQPQHF.